This TCR beta chain appears in the sequencing data of a study of shared clonotypes between healthy human individuals (dated by TCRdb to about 2020). Background on the whole study: Two women and a few men aged 18 to 49 years were included in the cohort. To estimate repertoire size and how much clonotype sharing occurs between individuals, the study deeply sequenced the blood TCR repertoires of five healthy adults. Between about 0.85 and 8.9 billion PBMCs per donor were obtained by leukapheresis. To increase sequencing depth and limit assay-specific biases, TCR repertoire library preparation and sequencing were carried out by different laboratories using diverse techniques. For each donor, three plates each were used for CD4 naive and CD4 memory, two plates were used for CD8 naive, and one plate was used for CD8 memory. The full study reports these points: Across four donors, roughly 5.1% of naive CD4, roughly 3.4% of naive CD8, 2.3% of memory CD4, and under 0.45% of memory CD8 clonotypes were shared. Sampling was restricted to blood, and TCR repertoires in tissue are likely to differ from TCR repertoires in blood. Incomplete sequencing was indicated by rarefaction of sorted-subset datasets, despite the large sequencing depth. Pairwise subsampling indicated that sequencing depth was expected to affect the degree of clonotype sharing among donors. Clonotypes shared by all four sorted-subset donors showed higher generation probabilities than non-shared clonotypes. Estimated clonotype richness was generally larger for naive than for memory subsets. Because the study included a small number of donors, the genetic and exposure-history diversity represented was limited.

Healthy HIV-negative adults with no recently reported acute infections or vaccinations were included as donors. Every donor was a Caucasian adult living in Nashville, Tennessee, USA. CD4+ T cells were enriched by magnetic negative selection, after which naive cells were positively selected on CD45RA and the negative fraction was taken as the memory subset. Blood was collected by leukapheresis, and PBMCs were isolated by Ficoll-Histopaque density gradient centrifugation and then cryopreserved in liquid nitrogen vapor phase. Purity and quantity of every magnetically sorted T cell population were checked by analytical flow cytometry. From each sorted fraction, genomic DNA was isolated and quantified by UV absorbance on a Nanodrop 2000c. Remarks on this clone: Its antigen is not yet known. Per-nucleotide qualities are absent, and no much larger clonotype sits a single base away.

Using the deep immunoSEQ assay, multiplex PCR amplified TCR CDR3 regions from genomic DNA. Extracted genomic DNA from each cell subset was spread evenly across all wells of several immunoSEQ 96-well plates, with each plate serving as a replicate. For sorted subsets, approximately 210 ng genomic DNA, equal to tens of thousands of T cell genomes, was loaded into each replicate PCR. Purified libraries were measured with a Qubit 3.0 fluorometer, size-checked on a Bioanalyzer 2100, and measured again with the KAPA Library Quantification kit. Each immunoSEQ 96-well plate was sequenced on its own single-read 150-cycle Illumina NextSeq 550 flow cell. The paper's processing steps were these. Because the immunoSEQ output held only junctional sequences and lacked quality scores, the filtering could not match the filtering applied to full-length reads. To assign V/J genes and CDR3, sequences were annotated against IMGT germline references using PyIR, a Python wrapper for IgBLAST v1.9. Reads with weak V/J assignments (E-value above 1e-6), missing CDR3, stop codons, out-of-frame junctions, or ambiguous translated residues were removed. A V3J clonotype was defined by an identical inferred V gene, J gene, and CDR3 amino acid sequence. Percentage overlap between repertoires was computed as shared unique clonotypes divided by the size of the smaller repertoire. Three approaches were used to assess repertoire richness: RTK rarefaction, the Chao1 estimator, and Recon v2.1 estimates of unobserved clonotypes. Generation probabilities for all TCRbeta clonotypes obtained by the gDNA method from a few donors were computed using OLGA. Entries here come from immuneACCESS through TCRdb and include only in-frame sequences with V and J called. Some clones fail to appear in such tables; in the studies checked, an unresolved V gene covers under half of the shortfall, and the cause of the remainder is unknown. D and trimming come from the DNA, and the V and J calls and clone size come from that table. This sample comprises approximately 2.3 million clones, just over 90% of them detected only once. Around 0.4% of the sample is in the top ten clones.

The material sequenced was naive CD4+ T cells from PBMCs. The cell subset or site label on this specimen signifies: CD45RA+ positively selected. This TCR was recovered from a man younger than 30 in good health. Some clones in this sample may be carry-over from other donors' samples.

In nucleotides, the sequence is TGTGCCAGCAGCGAAAGGAGTAGGGGAGGGAAGCAGTTCTTC. This is translated as CASSERSRGGKQFF. In this chain, TRBV21-1 is recombined with TRBJ2-1; TRBD2 is taken as the D call from the table, unchecked against the DNA. TRBV21-1 has pseudogene status. The CDR3 holds 14 amino acids from the cysteine to the phenylalanine. Of all the DNA, just the CDR3 is kept, 42 bases in frame from base 1.